This T cell receptor beta chain appears in the sequencing data of a study of identical twins. For this clonotype: What it binds is unknown.

Regarding the study as a whole: There were fewer insertions in abundant cord blood beta clonotypes, but memory repertoires showed no such pattern.

TCRdb fed the 5' RACE reads into MiXCR, producing one record per CDR3 protein. This sample has about 790,000 distinct CDR3 sequences, with 15% to 20% found just once. The CDR3 consists of 13 residues. The germline gives CDR1 DFQATT, CDR2 SNEGSKA (reference sequence). V dropped 4 bases and J dropped 1 base, with 10 bases sitting between them. This sample also appeared in a second study, on T cells expressing NK-cell markers. Per that paper: The study sequenced eight donors, seven HCMV-seropositive and one seronegative. NKG2C+ dominant clonotypes from more than 5 donors made up roughly 1.0-7.0% of CD8+ T cells. Among several donors, these clonotypes also ranked first in the CD3+CD56-NKG2C+ fraction.

Specimen: PBMCs. The receptor was derived from a woman in her late teens or twenties in good health. V gene TRBV20-1 combines with J gene TRBJ1-1, with D possibly TRBD1 on 5 matching bases. The CDR3 protein is CSATRTSNTEAFF. CDR3 DNA sequence: TGCAGTGCTACAAGGACATCGAACACTGAAGCTTTCTTT.